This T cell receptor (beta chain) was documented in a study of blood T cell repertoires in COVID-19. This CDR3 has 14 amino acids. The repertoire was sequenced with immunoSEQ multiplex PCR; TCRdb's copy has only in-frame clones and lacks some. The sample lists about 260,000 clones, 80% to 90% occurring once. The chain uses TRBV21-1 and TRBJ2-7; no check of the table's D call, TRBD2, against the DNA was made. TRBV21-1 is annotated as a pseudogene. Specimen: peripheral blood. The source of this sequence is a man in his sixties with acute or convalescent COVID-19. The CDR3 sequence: CAIRVAGGRYEQYF. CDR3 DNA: TGTGCCATTAGGGTGGCGGGAGGGCGATACGAGCAGTACTTC.